This TCR beta chain is from a study of cytomegalovirus exposure and HLA in healthy donors. Sequencing used immunoSEQ multiplex PCR; TCRdb keeps in-frame clones, though not all of them. The sample has approximately 300,000 clones, about nine tenths seen once. This CDR3 spans 16 amino acids. Germline loops: CDR1 MNHEY, CDR2 SMNVEV (reference sequence). After removal of 2 bases from V and 7 bases from J, the junction contained 10 bases not matched to a gene. The chain employs TRBV27 and TRBJ2-1; the match to TRBD1 covers 8 bases. Sequenced: PBMCs. This TCR derives from a woman in her twenties or thirties in good health and CMV-seropositive. This CDR3 reads CASSLLGTGLGNEQFF. The CDR3, as DNA: TGTGCCAGCAGTTTACTCGGGACAGGCCTTGGGAATGAGCAGTTCTTC.